Listed below are T cell receptor beta chains from one sample, sequenced in a study of CD8 T cells in Susac syndrome. Via MiXCR, TCRdb re-called the immunoSEQ multiplex PCR reads, giving one row per CDR3 protein. The sample shows about 22,000 distinct CDR3 sequences, about 92% of them seen only once. The sequenced material came from CD8+ T cells from PBMCs. The receptors were gathered from a human donor in good health. CDR3s include the opening cysteine and the closing phenylalanine or tryptophan. D genes are given only for firm matches. Size values are once, few and many counts, or a class for expanded clones, and some rows have none.

V gene,D gene,clone size,J gene,CDR3 DNA,CDR3 protein
TRBV13,-,-,TRBJ2-7,TGTGCCAGCAGCCCGCGCGGCGGGGCCTCCTACGAGCAGTACTTC,CASSPRGGASYEQYF
TRBV9,-,-,TRBJ2-5,TGTGCCAGCAGCTCCGGGACCGGCCAAGAGACCCAGTACTTC,CASSSGTGQETQYF
TRBV9,-,-,TRBJ2-7,TGTGCCAGCAGCCCGGGGGATTACCACGAGCAGTACTTC,CASSPGDYHEQYF
TRBV7-2,-,-,TRBJ1-2,TGTGCCAGCAGCTTAGCCCCAAGGAAGGACTTTAGGGGCTACACCTTC,CASSLAPRKDFRGYTF
TRBV7-2,TRBD1,once,TRBJ2-3,TGTGCCAGCAGCTTAGCCGGACAGGGGTATGGAGATACGCAGTATTTT,CASSLAGQGYGDTQYF
TRBV6-2/TRBV6-3,-,-,TRBJ1-3,TGTGCCAGCAGGAAACCGACAGAAAGCTCTGGAAACACCATATATTTT,CASRKPTESSGNTIYF
TRBV7-9,-,-,TRBJ2-7,TGTGCCAGCAGCTCGGATCCCGGGACCTCATCCTACGAGCAGTACTTC,CASSSDPGTSSYEQYF
TRBV12-3/TRBV12-4,-,-,TRBJ1-1,TGTGCCAGCAGCCCGACCCGGAGAACTGAAGCTTTCTTT,CASSPTRRTEAFF
TRBV4-3,-,-,TRBJ1-1,TGCGCCAGCAGCCAAGTTTCTGGGAATGAAGCTTTCTTT,CASSQVSGNEAFF
TRBV6-5,-,-,TRBJ1-5,TGTGCCAGCAGTTACAGTGGCGGAGACCAGCCCCAGCATTTT,CASSYSGGDQPQHF
TRBV6-2/TRBV6-3,-,-,TRBJ2-5,TGTGCCAGCAGTTGGGCGCAAGAGACCCAGTACTTC,CASSWAQETQYF
TRBV13,-,-,TRBJ1-6,TGTGCCAGCAGCTTCAATCAGATCCTCCACTTT,CASSFNQILHF
TRBV5-1,-,-,TRBJ2-7,TGCGCCAGCATGTGGACCGCTGGCTACGAGCAGTACTTC,CASMWTAGYEQYF
TRBV7-8,-,-,TRBJ1-1,TGTGCCAGCAGCTTAGGATTGGGGGTCGGGGGGAACACTGAAGCTTTCTTT,CASSLGLGVGGNTEAFF
TRBV23-1,-,-,TRBJ1-2,TGCGCCCGCAAAGTGGCAGTCTATGGCTACACCTTC,CARKVAVYGYTF
TRBV5-6,-,-,TRBJ2-7,TGTGCCAGCAGCTTGAAACGACAGACCTACGAGCAGTACTTC,CASSLKRQTYEQYF
TRBV12-3/TRBV12-4,-,-,TRBJ2-7,TGTGCCAGCAGTTTCCCCCCAGGGCAGGAGCAGTACTTC,CASSFPPGQEQYF
TRBV7-8,TRBD1,-,TRBJ2-5,TGTGCCAGCAGCCCCCAGGGGGCGAGGTCCCAAGAGACCCAGTACTTC,CASSPQGARSQETQYF
TRBV29-1,-,few,TRBJ2-7,TGCAGCGTCGAAACAGGTCAGATGCCCTACGAGCAGTACTTC,CSVETGQMPYEQYF
TRBV7-9,-,once,TRBJ2-1,TGTGCCAGCAGTCACCGGGACTCCTACAATGAGCAGTTCTTC,CASSHRDSYNEQFF
TRBV7-9,TRBD1,-,TRBJ2-4,TGTGCCAGCAGCCCGGGACAGGACAATCCGAACATTCAGTACTTC,CASSPGQDNPNIQYF
TRBV4-3,-,-,TRBJ1-2,TGCGCCAGCAGCCAAGATTCCCGGGGCCCTGGGGGGTATGGCTACACCTTC,CASSQDSRGPGGYGYTF
TRBV7-9,TRBD1,-,TRBJ1-1,TGTGCCAGCAGCCCAGGGACAGGTGAAGCTTTCTTT,CASSPGTGEAFF
TRBV15,TRBD2,-,TRBJ2-4,TGTGCCACCAGCAGAGAGGACTCGGGGGGGCCGGACATTCAGTACTTC,CATSREDSGGPDIQYF
TRBV5-5,-,-,TRBJ1-5,TGTGCCAGCAGCTTGAAGACAGAGAGTAGCAATCAGCCCCAGCATTTT,CASSLKTESSNQPQHF
TRBV6-2/TRBV6-3,-,-,TRBJ2-3,TGTGCCAGCAGTTTCCCAGCACCTACGCAGTATTTT,CASSFPAPTQYF
TRBV6-1,-,-,TRBJ1-3,TGTGCCAGCAGTGAAGACAGGAACTCTGGAAACACCATATATTTT,CASSEDRNSGNTIYF
TRBV28,TRBD1,-,TRBJ2-7,TGTGCCAGCAATGTCAGGGGGCCCAACGAGCAGTACTTC,CASNVRGPNEQYF
TRBV9,TRBD2,-,TRBJ2-1,TGTGCCAGCAGCGCCTCGACTAGCGGGGTTACCCCCTACAATGAGCAGTTCTTC,CASSASTSGVTPYNEQFF
TRBV13,TRBD1,-,TRBJ2-5,TGTGCCAGCAGCTCGGGGACAGGGATAGGAGAGACCCAGTACTTC,CASSSGTGIGETQYF
TRBV6-2/TRBV6-3,TRBD1,-,TRBJ2-3,TGTGCCAGCAGTACTCCCGGGACAGTTACAGATACGCAGTATTTT,CASSTPGTVTDTQYF
TRBV6-5,TRBD2,-,TRBJ2-6,TGTGCCAGCACCGAGCTGACTAGCCGGGCCAACGTCCTGACTTTC,CASTELTSRANVLTF
TRBV6-2/TRBV6-3,-,few,TRBJ1-1,TGTGCCAGCAGTTACACGAACACTGAAGCTTTCTTT,CASSYTNTEAFF